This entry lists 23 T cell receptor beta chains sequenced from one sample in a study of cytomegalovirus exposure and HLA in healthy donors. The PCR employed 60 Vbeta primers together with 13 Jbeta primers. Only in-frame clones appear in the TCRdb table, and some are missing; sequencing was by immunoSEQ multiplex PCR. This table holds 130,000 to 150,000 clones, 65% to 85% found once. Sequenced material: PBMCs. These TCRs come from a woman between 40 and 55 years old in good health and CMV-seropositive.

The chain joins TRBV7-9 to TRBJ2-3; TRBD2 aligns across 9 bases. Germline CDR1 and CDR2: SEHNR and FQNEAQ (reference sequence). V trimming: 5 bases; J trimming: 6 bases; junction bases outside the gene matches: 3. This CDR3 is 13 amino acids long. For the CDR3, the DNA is TGTGCCAGCAGCGACACTAGCGGGGATACGCAGTATTTT. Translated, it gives CASSDTSGDTQYF.

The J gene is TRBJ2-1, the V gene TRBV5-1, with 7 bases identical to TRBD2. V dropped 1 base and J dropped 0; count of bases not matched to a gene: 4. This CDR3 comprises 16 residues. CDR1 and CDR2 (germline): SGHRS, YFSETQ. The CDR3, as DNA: TGCGCCAGCAGCTTGACAGCGGGAAGCTCCTACAATGAGCAGTTCTTC. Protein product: CASSLTAGSSYNEQFF.

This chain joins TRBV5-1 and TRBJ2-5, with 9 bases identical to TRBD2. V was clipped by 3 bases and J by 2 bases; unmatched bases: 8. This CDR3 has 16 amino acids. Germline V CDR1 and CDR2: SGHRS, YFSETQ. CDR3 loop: CASSSQVAGGQETQYF. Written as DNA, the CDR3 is TGCGCCAGCAGCTCCCAAGTGGCGGGGGGGCAAGAGACCCAGTACTTC.

Written as DNA, the CDR3 is TGCAGCGTTGAAACGGTGGCTAGCGGGGGGAGAGATGAGCAGTTCTTC. It specifies CSVETVASGGRDEQFF. This sequence joins TRBV29-1 and TRBJ2-1; 11 positions match TRBD2. Trimming cost V 2 bases and J 8 bases; bases outside gene matches: 11. Germline V gene data show CDR1 as SQVTM and CDR2 as ANQGSEA. CDR3 length: 16 residues.

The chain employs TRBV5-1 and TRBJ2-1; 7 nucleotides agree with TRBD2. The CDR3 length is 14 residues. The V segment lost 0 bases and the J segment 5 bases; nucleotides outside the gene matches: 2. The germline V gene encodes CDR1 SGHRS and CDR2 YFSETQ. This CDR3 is CASSLAGGNNEQFF. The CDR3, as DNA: TGCGCCAGCAGCTTGGCCGGGGGGAACAATGAGCAGTTCTTC.

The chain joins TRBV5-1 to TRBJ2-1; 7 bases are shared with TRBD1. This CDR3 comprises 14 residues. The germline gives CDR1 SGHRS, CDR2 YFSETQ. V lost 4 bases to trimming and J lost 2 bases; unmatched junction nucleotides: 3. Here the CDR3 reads CASSPGQAYNEQFF. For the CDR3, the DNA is TGCGCCAGCAGCCCCGGACAGGCCTACAATGAGCAGTTCTTC. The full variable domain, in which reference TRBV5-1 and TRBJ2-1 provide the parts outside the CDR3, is KAGVTQTPRYLIKTRGQQVTLSCSPISGHRSVSWYQQTPGQGLQFLFEYFSETQRNKGNFPGRFSGRQFSNSRSEMNVSTLELGDSALYLCASSPGQAYNEQFFGPGTRLTVL.

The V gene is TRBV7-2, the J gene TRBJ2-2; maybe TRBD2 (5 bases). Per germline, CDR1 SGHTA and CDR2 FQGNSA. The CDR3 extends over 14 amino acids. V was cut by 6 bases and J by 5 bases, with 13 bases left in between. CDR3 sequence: CASRVDFITGELFF. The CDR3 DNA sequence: TGTGCCAGCAGAGTGGACTTCATAACCGGGGAGCTGTTTTTT.

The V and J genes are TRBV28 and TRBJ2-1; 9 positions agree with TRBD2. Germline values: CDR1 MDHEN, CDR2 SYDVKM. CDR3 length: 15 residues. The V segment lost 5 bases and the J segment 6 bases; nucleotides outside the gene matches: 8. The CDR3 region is CASSPPGLAGNEQFF. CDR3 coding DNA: TGTGCCAGCAGTCCGCCGGGACTAGCAGGCAATGAGCAGTTCTTC.

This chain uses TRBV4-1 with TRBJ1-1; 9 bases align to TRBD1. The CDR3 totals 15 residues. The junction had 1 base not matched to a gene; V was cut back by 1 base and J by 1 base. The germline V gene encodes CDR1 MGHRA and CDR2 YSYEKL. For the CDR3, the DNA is TGCGCCAGCAGCCAAGGGGGACAGGGGAACACTGAAGCTTTCTTT. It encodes CASSQGGQGNTEAFF.

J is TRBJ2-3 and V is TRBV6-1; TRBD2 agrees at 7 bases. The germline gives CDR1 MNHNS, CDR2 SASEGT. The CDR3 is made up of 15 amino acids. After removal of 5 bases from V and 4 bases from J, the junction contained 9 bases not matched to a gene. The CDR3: CASSKTWGGSDTQYF. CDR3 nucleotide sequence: TGTGCCAGCAGTAAGACCTGGGGGGGATCAGATACGCAGTATTTT.

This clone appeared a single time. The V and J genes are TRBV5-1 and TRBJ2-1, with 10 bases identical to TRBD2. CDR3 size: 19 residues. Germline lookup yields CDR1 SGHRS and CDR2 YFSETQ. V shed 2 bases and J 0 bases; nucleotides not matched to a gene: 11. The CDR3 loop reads CASSFQAGGIPGSYNEQFF. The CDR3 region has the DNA TGCGCCAGCAGCTTCCAAGCGGGGGGGATTCCCGGCTCCTACAATGAGCAGTTCTTC.

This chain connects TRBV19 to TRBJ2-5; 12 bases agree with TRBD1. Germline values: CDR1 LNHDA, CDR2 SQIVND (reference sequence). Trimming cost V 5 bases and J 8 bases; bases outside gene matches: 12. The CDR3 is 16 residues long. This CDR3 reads CASSPAGTGGALTQYF. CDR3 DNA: TGTGCCAGTAGTCCAGCCGGGACAGGGGGCGCATTAACCCAGTACTTC.

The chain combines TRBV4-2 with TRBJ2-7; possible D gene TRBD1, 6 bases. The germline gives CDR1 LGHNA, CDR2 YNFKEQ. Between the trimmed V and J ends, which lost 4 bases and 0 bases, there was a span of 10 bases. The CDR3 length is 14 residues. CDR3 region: CASSPPGHSYEQYF. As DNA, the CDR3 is TGTGCCAGCAGCCCTCCGGGACACTCCTACGAGCAGTACTTC.

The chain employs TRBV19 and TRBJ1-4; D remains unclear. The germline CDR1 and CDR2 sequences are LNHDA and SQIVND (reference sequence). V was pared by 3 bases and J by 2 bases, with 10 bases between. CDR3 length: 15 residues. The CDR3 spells CASSIDGSTNEKLFF. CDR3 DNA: TGTGCCAGTAGTATTGACGGGTCCACTAATGAAAAACTGTTTTTT.

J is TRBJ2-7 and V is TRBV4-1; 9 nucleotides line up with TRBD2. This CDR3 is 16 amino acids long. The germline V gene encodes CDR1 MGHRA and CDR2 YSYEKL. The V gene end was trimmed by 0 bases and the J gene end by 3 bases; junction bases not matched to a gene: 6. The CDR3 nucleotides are TGCGCCAGCAGCCAAGAAGTGACAGCGGGGGGCTACGAGCAGTACTTC. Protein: CASSQEVTAGGYEQYF.

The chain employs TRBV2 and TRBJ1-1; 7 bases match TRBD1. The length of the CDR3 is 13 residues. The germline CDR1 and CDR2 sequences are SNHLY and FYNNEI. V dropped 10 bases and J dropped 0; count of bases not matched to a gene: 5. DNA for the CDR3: TGTGCCACCGGGACAGTTCTGAACACTGAAGCTTTCTTT. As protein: CATGTVLNTEAFF.

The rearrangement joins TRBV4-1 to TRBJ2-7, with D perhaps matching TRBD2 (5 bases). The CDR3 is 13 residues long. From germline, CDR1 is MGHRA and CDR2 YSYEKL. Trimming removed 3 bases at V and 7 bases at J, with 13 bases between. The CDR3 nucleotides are TGCGCCAGCAGCCAGACGCCCTCGGGGGAGCAGTACTTC. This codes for CASSQTPSGEQYF.

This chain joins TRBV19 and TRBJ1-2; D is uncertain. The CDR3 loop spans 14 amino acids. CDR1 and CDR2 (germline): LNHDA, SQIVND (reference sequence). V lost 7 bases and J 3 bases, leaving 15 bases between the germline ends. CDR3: CASIGRGRDYGYTF. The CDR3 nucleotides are TGTGCCAGTATAGGGAGAGGACGCGACTATGGCTACACCTTC.

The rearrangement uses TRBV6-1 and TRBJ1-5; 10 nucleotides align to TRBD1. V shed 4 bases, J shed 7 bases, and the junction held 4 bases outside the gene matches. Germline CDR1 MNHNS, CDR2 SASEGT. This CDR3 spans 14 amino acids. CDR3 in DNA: TGTGCCAGCAGTGGGGGACAGGGGCGGCAGCCCCAGCATTTT. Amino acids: CASSGGQGRQPQHF.

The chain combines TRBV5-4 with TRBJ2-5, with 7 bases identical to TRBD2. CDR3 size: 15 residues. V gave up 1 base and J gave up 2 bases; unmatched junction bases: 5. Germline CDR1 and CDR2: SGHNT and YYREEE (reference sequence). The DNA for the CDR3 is TGTGCCAGCAGCTTGCCCTCGGGAGGACAAGAGACCCAGTACTTC. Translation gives CASSLPSGGQETQYF.

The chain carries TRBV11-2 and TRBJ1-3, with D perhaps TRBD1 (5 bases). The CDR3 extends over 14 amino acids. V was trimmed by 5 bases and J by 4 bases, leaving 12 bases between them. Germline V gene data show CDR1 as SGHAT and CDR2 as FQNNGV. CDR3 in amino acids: CASSHPGGGNTIYF. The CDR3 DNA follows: TGTGCCAGCAGCCACCCGGGGGGGGGAAACACCATATATTTT. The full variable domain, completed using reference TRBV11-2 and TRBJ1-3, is EAGVAQSPRYKIIEKRQSVAFWCNPISGHATLYWYQQILGQGPKLLIQFQNNGVVDDSQLPKDRFSAERLKGVDSTLKIQPAKLEDSAVYLCASSHPGGGNTIYFGEGSWLTVV.

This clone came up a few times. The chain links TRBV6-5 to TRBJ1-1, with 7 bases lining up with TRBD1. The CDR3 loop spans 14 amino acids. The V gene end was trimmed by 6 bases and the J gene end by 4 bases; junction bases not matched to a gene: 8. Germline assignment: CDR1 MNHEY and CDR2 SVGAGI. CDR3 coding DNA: TGTGCCAGCAGGCTGACAGGGTCTACCACTGAAGCTTTCTTT. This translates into CASRLTGSTTEAFF.

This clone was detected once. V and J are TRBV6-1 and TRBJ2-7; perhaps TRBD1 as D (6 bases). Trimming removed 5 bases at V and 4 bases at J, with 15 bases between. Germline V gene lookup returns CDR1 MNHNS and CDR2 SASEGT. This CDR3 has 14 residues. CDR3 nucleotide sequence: TGTGCCAGCAGTAGACAGGCCCCGGGGTACGAGCAGTACTTC. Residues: CASSRQAPGYEQYF.